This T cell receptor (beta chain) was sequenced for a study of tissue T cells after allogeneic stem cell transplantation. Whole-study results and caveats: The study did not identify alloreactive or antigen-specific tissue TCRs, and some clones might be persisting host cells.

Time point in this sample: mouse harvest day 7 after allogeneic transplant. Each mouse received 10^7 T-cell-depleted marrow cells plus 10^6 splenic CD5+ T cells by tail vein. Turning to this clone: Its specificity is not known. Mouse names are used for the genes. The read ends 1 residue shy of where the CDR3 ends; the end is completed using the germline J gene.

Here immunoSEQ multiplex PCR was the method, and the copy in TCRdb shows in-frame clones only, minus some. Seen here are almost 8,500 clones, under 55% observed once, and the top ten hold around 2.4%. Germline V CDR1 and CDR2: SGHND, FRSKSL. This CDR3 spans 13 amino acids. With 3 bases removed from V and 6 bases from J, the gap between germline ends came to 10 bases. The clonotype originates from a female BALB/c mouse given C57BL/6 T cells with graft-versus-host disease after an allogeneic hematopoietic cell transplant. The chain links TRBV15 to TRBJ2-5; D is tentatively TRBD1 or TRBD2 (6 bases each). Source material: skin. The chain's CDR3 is CASSFIGGDTQYF. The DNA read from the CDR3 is TGTGCCAGCAGTTTTATTGGGGGCGACACCCAGTAC.